This note documents a single T cell receptor (beta chain) sequence. Its antigen is undetermined. This specimen belongs to a study of identical twins. Whole-study results and caveats: Low generation-probability sequences were in excess among twin-shared out-of-frame alpha sequences. One should note that invariant MAIT and iNKT cells could partly confound zero-insertion analyses. In monozygotic twins, models underestimated the sharing of out-of-frame TCR alpha.

Trimming cost V 3 bases and J 1 base, with 9 bases left between them. Germline V gene lookup returns CDR1 SQVTM and CDR2 ANQGSEA. CDR3 size: 13 residues. Via MiXCR, TCRdb re-called the 5' RACE reads, giving one row per CDR3 protein. Among over 550,000 distinct CDR3 sequences, roughly 7.2% were seen once, and the ten largest hold 1.5% to 2%. The same specimen was also included in a second study, on yellow fever vaccine responses in identical twins.

The clonotype comes from a woman in her late teens or twenties in good health. The V and J genes are TRBV29-1 and TRBJ1-1; unclear D gene. Material for sequencing was PBMCs. The CDR3 loop reads CSVDEEGNTEAFF. The CDR3 DNA follows: TGCAGCGTTGATGAGGAGGGGAACACTGAAGCTTTCTTT.